This section outlines one TCR beta chain sequence together with its context. Generated by immunoSEQ multiplex PCR, the TCRdb table keeps only in-frame clones and is missing some. The sample includes hundreds of thousands of clones, 95% to 97% of them seen just once. The sample comes from a study of shared clonotypes between healthy human individuals. The V and J ends lost 3 bases and 0 bases respectively, with 18 bases between them. Looked up from germline, CDR1 is LNHDA and CDR2 is SQIVND (reference sequence). This CDR3 has 17 amino acids. Material: memory CD8+ T cells sorted from blood. Subset meaning: CD45RO+ cells pooled with CCR7-negative TemRA cells. The chain joins TRBV19 to TRBJ2-7; D perhaps matches TRBD1 (6 bases). The TCR sequence derives from a young man in good health. CDR3 residues: CASSMAKTGRSSYEQYF. For the CDR3, the DNA is TGTGCCAGTAGTATGGCCAAAACAGGGCGCAGCTCCTACGAGCAGTACTTC.